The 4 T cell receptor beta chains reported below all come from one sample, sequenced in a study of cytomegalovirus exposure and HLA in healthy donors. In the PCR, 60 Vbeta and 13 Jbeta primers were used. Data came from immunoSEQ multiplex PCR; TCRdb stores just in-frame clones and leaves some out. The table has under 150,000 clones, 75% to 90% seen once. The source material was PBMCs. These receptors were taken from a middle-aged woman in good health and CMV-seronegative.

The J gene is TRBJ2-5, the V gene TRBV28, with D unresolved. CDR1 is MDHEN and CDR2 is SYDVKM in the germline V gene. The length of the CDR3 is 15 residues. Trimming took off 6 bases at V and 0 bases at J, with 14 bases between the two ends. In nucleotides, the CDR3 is TGTGCCAGCAGCTCCCGGGTGACGTACCAAGAGACCCAGTACTTC. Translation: CASSSRVTYQETQYF. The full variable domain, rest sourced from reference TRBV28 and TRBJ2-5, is DVKVTQSSRYLVKRTGEKVFLECVQDMDHENMFWYRQDPGLGLRLIYFSYDVKMKEKGDIPEGYSVSREKKERFSLILESASTNQTSMYLCASSSRVTYQETQYFGPGTRLLVL.

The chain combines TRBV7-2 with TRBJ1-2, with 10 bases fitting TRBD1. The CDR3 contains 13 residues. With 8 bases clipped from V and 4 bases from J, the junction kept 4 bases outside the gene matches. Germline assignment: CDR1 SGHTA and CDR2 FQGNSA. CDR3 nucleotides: TGTGCCAGCGGGACAGGGGTAGGCTATGGCTACACCTTC. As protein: CASGTGVGYGYTF.

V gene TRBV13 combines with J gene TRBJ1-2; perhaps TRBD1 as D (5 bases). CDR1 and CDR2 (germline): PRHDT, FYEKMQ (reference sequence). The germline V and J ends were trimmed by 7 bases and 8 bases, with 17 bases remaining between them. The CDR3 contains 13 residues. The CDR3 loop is CASTALGLAGYTF. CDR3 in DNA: TGTGCCAGCACCGCCTTGGGGCTCGCGGGCTACACCTTC.

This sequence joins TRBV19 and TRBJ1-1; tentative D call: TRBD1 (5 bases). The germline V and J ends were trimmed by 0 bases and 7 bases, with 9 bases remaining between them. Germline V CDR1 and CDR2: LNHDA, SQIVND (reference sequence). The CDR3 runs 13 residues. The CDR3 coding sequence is TGTGCCAGTAGTATAGATGTCAGGGTTGAAGCTTTCTTT. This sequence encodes CASSIDVRVEAFF.